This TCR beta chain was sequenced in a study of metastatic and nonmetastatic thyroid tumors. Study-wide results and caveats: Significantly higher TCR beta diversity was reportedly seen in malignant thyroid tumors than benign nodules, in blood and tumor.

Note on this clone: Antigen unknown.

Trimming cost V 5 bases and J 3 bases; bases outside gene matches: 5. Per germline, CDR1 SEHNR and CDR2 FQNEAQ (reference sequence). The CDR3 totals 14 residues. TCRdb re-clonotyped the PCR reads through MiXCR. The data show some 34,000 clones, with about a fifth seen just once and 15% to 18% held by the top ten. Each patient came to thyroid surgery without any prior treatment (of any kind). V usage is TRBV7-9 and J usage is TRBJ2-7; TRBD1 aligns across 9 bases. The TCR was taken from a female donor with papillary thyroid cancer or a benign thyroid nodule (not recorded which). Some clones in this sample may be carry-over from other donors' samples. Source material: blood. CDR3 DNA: TGTGCCAGCAGCCCTACAGGGGGCGGCTACGAGCAGTACTTC. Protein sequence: CASSPTGGGYEQYF.